The text below deals with one T cell receptor beta chain. The data originate from a study of T cells in Graves' hyperthyroidism and ophthalmopathy. Across the whole study: At the time of initial diagnosis and before any treatment, peripheral blood was collected.

The junction had 3 bases not matched to a gene; V was cut back by 0 bases and J by 2 bases. The CDR3 contains 16 residues. CDR1 is SGHRS and CDR2 is YFSETQ in the germline V gene. Hyperthyroidism patients were newly diagnosed, had disease duration under 2 months, and were aged 18 to 65 years. What was amplified from RNA transcripts were TCR beta CDR3 regions. HTBI primers were used for first-round RT-PCR of the TCR CDR3. One entry per CDR3 protein, called by TCRdb with MiXCR from the multiplex PCR reads. The sample holds approximately 720,000 distinct CDR3 sequences, roughly 20% seen once. The sample was blood. The clonotype comes from a woman aged 50 to 65 with Graves' hyperthyroidism that later progressed to Graves' ophthalmopathy. The chain carries TRBV5-1 and TRBJ2-1; 9 bases match TRBD1. The CDR3 DNA is TGCGCCAGCAGCTTGGGCGGGACAGGGACCTACAATGAGCAGTTCTTC. It translates to CASSLGGTGTYNEQFF.